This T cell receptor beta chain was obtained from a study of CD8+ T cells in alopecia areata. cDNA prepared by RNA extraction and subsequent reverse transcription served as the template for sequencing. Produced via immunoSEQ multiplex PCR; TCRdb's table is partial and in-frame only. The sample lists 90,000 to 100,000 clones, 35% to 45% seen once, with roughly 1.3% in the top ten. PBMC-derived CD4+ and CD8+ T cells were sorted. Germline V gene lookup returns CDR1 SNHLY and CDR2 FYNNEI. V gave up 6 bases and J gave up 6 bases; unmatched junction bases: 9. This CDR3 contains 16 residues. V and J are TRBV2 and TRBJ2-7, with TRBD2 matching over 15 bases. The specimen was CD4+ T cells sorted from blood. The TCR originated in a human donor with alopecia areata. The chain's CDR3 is CASRKGLAGGSGEQYF. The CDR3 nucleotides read TGTGCCAGCAGGAAGGGACTAGCGGGAGGATCGGGCGAGCAGTACTTC.